This is a list of T cell receptor beta chains from one sample in a study of blood T cell repertoires in COVID-19. Clones were sequenced by immunoSEQ multiplex PCR, and TCRdb holds only the in-frame ones, with some missing. The data contain roughly 150,000 clones, 70% to 90% of them singletons. The source material was peripheral blood. Receptors originate from a man aged 80 or over with COVID-19, enrolled during active disease. Each CDR3 is given with its conserved first and last residue. The D gene is left open where the match is weak. The size field is filled for only some rows; it gives once, few, many or a size class.

d_call	clone_size	v_call	j_call	cdr3_aa	cdr3_nt
TRBD1	.	TRBV6-5	TRBJ1-2	CASSRTGDGYTF	TGTGCCAGCAGCAGGACAGGGGATGGCTACACCTTC
.	.	TRBV11-3	TRBJ1-1	CASSLSGDGTEAFF	TGTGCCAGCAGCTTATCGGGGGATGGCACTGAAGCTTTCTTT
TRBD1	.	TRBV4-1	TRBJ1-3	CASSQDPQGAINGNTIYF	TGCGCCAGCAGCCAAGATCCCCAGGGGGCAATTAATGGAAACACCATATATTTT
.	.	TRBV6-5	TRBJ1-2	CASSLAGANYGYTF	TGTGCCAGTAGTTTGGCAGGGGCTAACTATGGCTACACCTTC
TRBD1	.	TRBV7-9	TRBJ2-2	CASSSGQVSGELFF	TGTGCCAGCAGCTCCGGACAGGTTTCCGGGGAGCTGTTTTTT
.	.	TRBV5-4	TRBJ1-2	CASSDTGTNYGYTF	TGTGCCAGCAGCGATACAGGAACTAACTATGGCTACACCTTC
.	.	TRBV21-1	TRBJ1-1	CASSTPRDRGQAEAFF	TGTGCCAGCAGCACCCCCCGGGACAGGGGGCAGGCTGAAGCTTTCTTT
.	.	TRBV18	TRBJ1-6	CASSLDSNYNSPLHF	TGTGCCAGCTCACTCGACAGTAACTATAATTCACCCCTCCACTTT
TRBD1	.	TRBV13	TRBJ2-4	CASSPPGQGRNIQYF	TGTGCCAGCAGCCCGCCAGGACAGGGGAGGAACATTCAGTACTTC
TRBD1	.	TRBV10-3	TRBJ2-5	CAIRDGQGDQETQYF	TGTGCCATCAGGGATGGACAGGGGGACCAAGAGACCCAGTACTTC
.	.	TRBV7-2	TRBJ1-2	CASSPGLYGYTF	TGTGCCAGCAGCCCAGGGCTGTATGGCTACACCTTC
.	.	TRBV3-1/TRBV3-2	TRBJ2-3	CASSLSGGTDTQYF	TGTGCCAGCAGCCTATCCGGGGGAACAGATACGCAGTATTTT
.	.	TRBV20-1	TRBJ1-2	CSARETYGYTF	TGCAGTGCTAGAGAAACCTACGGCTACACCTTC
.	few	TRBV12-3/TRBV12-4	TRBJ1-3	CASSRHGNTIYF	TGTGCCAGCAGCCGACACGGAAACACCATATATTTT
.	.	TRBV6-2/TRBV6-3	TRBJ2-5	CASSSDQETQYF	TGTGCCAGCAGTTCCGACCAAGAGACCCAGTACTTC
TRBD1	.	TRBV5-1	TRBJ1-2	CASSLADRVGGYTF	TGCGCCAGCAGCTTGGCTGACAGGGTGGGAGGCTACACCTTC
.	.	TRBV19	TRBJ1-5	CASSMGRGGDQPQHF	TGTGCCAGTAGTATGGGCAGGGGCGGCGATCAGCCCCAGCATTTT
TRBD2	.	TRBV19	TRBJ2-7	CASSAGGAAYEQYF	TGTGCCAGTAGTGCGGGGGGAGCAGCCTACGAGCAGTACTTC
TRBD1	.	TRBV5-1	TRBJ2-1	CASSRGTGGLNNEQFF	TGCGCCAGCAGTCGAGGGACAGGGGGCCTTAACAATGAGCAGTTCTTC
.	.	TRBV10-3	TRBJ2-7	CAISDPTGYKEQYF	TGTGCCATCAGTGACCCTACAGGGTATAAGGAGCAGTACTTC
TRBD1	.	TRBV11-3	TRBJ1-3	CASSLDTGDSGNTIYF	TGTGCCAGCAGCTTAGATACAGGGGACTCTGGAAACACCATATATTTT
.	once	TRBV2	TRBJ1-3	CAASGSSGNTIYF	TGTGCCGCGTCTGGTAGCTCTGGAAACACCATATATTTT
.	.	TRBV10-3	TRBJ1-1	CAISGGIASTEAFF	TGTGCCATCAGTGGAGGGATCGCCAGCACTGAAGCTTTCTTT
TRBD1	.	TRBV2	TRBJ1-1	CASGTDNTEAFF	TGTGCCAGCGGGACAGATAACACTGAAGCTTTCTTT
.	few	TRBV18	TRBJ1-1	CASSPQTGGWVATEAFF	TGTGCCAGCTCACCACAAACGGGGGGCTGGGTAGCCACTGAAGCTTTCTTT
TRBD1	.	TRBV7-2	TRBJ1-2	CASSPQVDRGGYGYTF	TGTGCCAGCAGCCCACAGGTGGACAGGGGGGGCTATGGCTACACCTTC
TRBD1	many	TRBV5-5	TRBJ1-1	CASSLRGRGEAFF	TGTGCCAGCAGCCTCAGGGGGCGAGGTGAAGCTTTCTTT
TRBD1	.	TRBV5-1	TRBJ2-7	CASSLDTGVYEQYF	TGCGCCAGCAGCTTGGACACAGGGGTATACGAGCAGTACTTC
.	.	TRBV5-1	TRBJ2-1	CASSFEGASYNEQFF	TGCGCCAGCAGCTTTGAAGGGGCCTCCTACAATGAGCAGTTCTTC
TRBD1	few	TRBV3-1/TRBV3-2	TRBJ2-5	CASSHRTGEETQYF	TGTGCCAGCAGCCACAGGACAGGGGAAGAGACCCAGTACTTC
.	few	TRBV4-2	TRBJ2-2	CASSQDLSAGTGELFF	TGTGCCAGCAGCCAAGATCTGAGTGCGGGGACCGGGGAGCTGTTTTTT
.	.	TRBV9	TRBJ2-5	CASSARGGETQYF	TGTGCCAGCAGCGCCCGTGGGGGGGAGACCCAGTACTTC
TRBD1	.	TRBV27	TRBJ2-3	CASSPTGYPTDTQYF	TGTGCCAGCAGTCCGACAGGGTATCCCACAGATACGCAGTATTTT
.	.	TRBV12-3/TRBV12-4	TRBJ1-2	CASSLVGSYGYTF	TGTGCCAGCAGTTTGGTTGGTAGCTATGGCTACACCTTC
.	.	TRBV6-6	TRBJ1-2	CASSSPTDGYTF	TGTGCCAGCAGTTCTCCGACAGACGGCTACACCTTC
TRBD1	.	TRBV6-5	TRBJ2-2	CASRKPGQGAGELFF	TGTGCCAGCAGAAAACCGGGACAGGGCGCCGGGGAGCTGTTTTTT
.	once	TRBV7-2	TRBJ2-6	CASSLRRAGANVLTF	TGTGCCAGCAGCTTACGGAGGGCTGGGGCCAACGTCCTGACTTTC
TRBD1	.	TRBV5-4	TRBJ1-2	CASSPDRGNYGYTF	TGTGCCAGCAGCCCCGACAGGGGGAACTATGGCTACACCTTC
.	.	TRBV29-1	TRBJ1-1	CSVGGGFVTNTEAFF	TGCAGCGTCGGGGGAGGATTCGTGACGAACACTGAAGCTTTCTTT
TRBD1	.	TRBV19	TRBJ1-5	CASSFTGGSNQPQHF	TGTGCCAGTAGTTTCACAGGGGGCTCCAATCAGCCCCAGCATTTT
.	.	TRBV19	TRBJ1-1	CASSIDGGAEAFF	TGTGCCAGTAGTATAGACGGGGGAGCTGAAGCTTTCTTT
TRBD1	.	TRBV6-5	TRBJ1-1	CASSQGQGWNTEAFF	TGTGCCAGCAGTCAGGGACAGGGTTGGAACACTGAAGCTTTCTTT
TRBD1	.	TRBV11-2	TRBJ2-2	CASSLAAGGTGELFF	TGTGCCAGCAGCTTAGCGGCAGGGGGTACCGGGGAGCTGTTTTTT
TRBD2	few	TRBV2	TRBJ2-3	CASSEVAGRYF	TGTGCCAGCAGTGAGGTAGCGGGGCGGTATTTT
TRBD1	.	TRBV5-1	TRBJ2-5	CASSYGQGGETQYF	TGTGCCAGCAGCTACGGACAGGGTGGAGAGACCCAGTACTTC
.	.	TRBV12-3/TRBV12-4	TRBJ1-1	CASLRDSGTEAFF	TGTGCCAGCCTCCGGGATTCAGGCACTGAAGCTTTCTTT
TRBD1	.	TRBV18	TRBJ2-3	CASSPDRSTDTQYF	TGTGCCAGCTCACCGGACAGGAGCACAGATACGCAGTATTTT
.	.	TRBV6-5	TRBJ1-6	CASSLGGSYNSPLHF	TGTGCCAGCAGTTTGGGGGGATCTTATAATTCACCCCTCCACTTT
.	.	TRBV28	TRBJ1-2	CASSFRKGGGYTF	TGTGCCAGCAGTTTCCGCAAAGGGGGTGGCTACACCTTC
.	few	TRBV7-9	TRBJ2-5	CASSLASAIETQYF	TGTGCCAGCAGCTTAGCGAGCGCTATCGAGACCCAGTACTTC
.	.	TRBV11-2	TRBJ2-2	CASSLDPLFTGELFF	TGTGCCAGCAGCTTAGACCCCCTATTCACCGGGGAGCTGTTTTTT
TRBD2	few	TRBV2	TRBJ2-1	CASSVERGGLNEQFF	TGTGCCAGCAGTGTAGAGCGGGGGGGCCTAAATGAGCAGTTCTTC
TRBD1	.	TRBV6-2/TRBV6-3	TRBJ1-1	CASSSYRGWTEAFF	TGTGCCAGCAGTTCTTACAGGGGATGGACTGAAGCTTTCTTT